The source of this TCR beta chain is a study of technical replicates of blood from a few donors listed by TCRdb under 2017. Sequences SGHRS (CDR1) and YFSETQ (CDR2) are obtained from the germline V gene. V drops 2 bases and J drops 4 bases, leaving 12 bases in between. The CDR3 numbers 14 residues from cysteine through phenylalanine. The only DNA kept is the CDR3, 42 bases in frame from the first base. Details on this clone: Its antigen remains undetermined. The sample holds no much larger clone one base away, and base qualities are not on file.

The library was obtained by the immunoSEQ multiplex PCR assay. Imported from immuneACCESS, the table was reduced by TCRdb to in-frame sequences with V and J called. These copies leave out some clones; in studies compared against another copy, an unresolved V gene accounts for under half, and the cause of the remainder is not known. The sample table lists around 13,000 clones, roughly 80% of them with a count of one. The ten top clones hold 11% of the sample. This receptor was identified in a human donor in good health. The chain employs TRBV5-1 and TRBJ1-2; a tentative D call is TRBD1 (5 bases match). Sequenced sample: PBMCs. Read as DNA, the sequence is TGCGCCAGCAGCTTTGGAGGGGATGCCTATGGCTACACCTTC. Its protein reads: CASSFGGDAYGYTF.